Shown below are 26 T cell receptor beta chains from a single sample sequenced in a study of brain metastases from non-small cell lung cancer. Sequenced by immunoSEQ multiplex PCR; TCRdb stores in-frame clones only, minus some. In the table there are around 4,200 clones, around 86% of which are singletons. The sample consisted of primary lung tumor tissue. The receptor set was obtained from a donor at least 40 years old with non-small cell lung cancer.

V and J are TRBV5-4 and TRBJ2-1; no clear D gene. V lost 0 bases, J lost 6 bases, and 4 bases lay in between. Germline values: CDR1 SGHNT, CDR2 YYREEE (reference sequence). This CDR3 spans 12 amino acids. This CDR3 is CASSLVSNEQFF. The DNA of the CDR3 is TGTGCCAGCAGCTTGGTCAGCAATGAGCAGTTCTTC. Together with reference TRBV5-4 and TRBJ2-1, the CDR3 gives the full variable domain: ETGVTQSPTHLIKTRGQQVTLRCSSQSGHNTVSWYQQALGQGPQFIFQYYREEENGRGNFPPRFSGLQFPNYSSELNVNALELDDSALYLCASSLVSNEQFFGPGTRLTVL.

The rearrangement links TRBV4-1 to TRBJ2-7; 8 bases match TRBD2. This CDR3 spans 16 amino acids. Trimming took 0 bases from V and 0 from J; bases not matched to a gene: 4. Germline-derived CDR1 and CDR2 are MGHRA and YSYEKL. The CDR3 loop is CASSQDTSGSSYEQYF. The CDR3 region has the DNA TGCGCCAGCAGCCAAGATACTAGCGGCAGCTCCTACGAGCAGTACTTC.

The chain joins TRBV7-2 to TRBJ1-2; 9 positions match TRBD1. CDR1 is SGHTA and CDR2 is FQGNSA in the germline V gene. The CDR3 is 15 residues long. With V trimmed by 5 bases and J by 7 bases, 11 bases remained unmatched. DNA for the CDR3: TGTGCCAGCAGCCTTCGGACAGGGGAAAGCGGTGGCTACACCTTC. Its translation is CASSLRTGESGGYTF.

This rearrangement joins TRBV7-6 to TRBJ2-7, with D perhaps TRBD1 (5 bases). This CDR3 comprises 14 residues. In germline, CDR1 is SGHVS, CDR2 FNYEAQ. V was shortened by 1 base and J by 0 bases, with 7 bases between the two germline ends. In nucleotides, the CDR3 is TGTGCCAGCAGCTTAGACAGGTCCTCCTACGAGCAGTACTTC. It codes for CASSLDRSSYEQYF. The full variable domain, its missing parts supplied by reference TRBV7-6 and TRBJ2-7, is GAGVSQSPRYKVTKRGQDVALRCDPISGHVSLYWYRQALGQGPEFLTYFNYEAQQDKSGLPNDRFSAERPEGSISTLTIQRTEQRDSAMYRCASSLDRSSYEQYFGPGTRLTVT.

CDR3 region: CASSGNSGNTIYF. The CDR3, as DNA: TGTGCCAGCAGCGGGAATTCTGGAAACACCATATATTTT. This chain links TRBV6-6 with TRBJ1-3; no firm D call. Trimming stripped 6 bases from V and 1 base from J, with 7 bases between. CDR3 length: 13 residues. Germline V gene lookup returns CDR1 MNHNY and CDR2 SVGAGI (reference sequence).

V usage is TRBV27 and J usage is TRBJ2-1, with 9 bases lining up with TRBD1. CDR1 is MNHEY, CDR2 SMNVEV, per germline (reference sequence). The CDR3 is 16 amino acids. The J segment lost 4 bases and the V segment lost 6 bases, leaving 10 bases of the junction unmatched. CDR3 DNA sequence: TGTGCCAGCAGCCCGACGGGGACAGGGCGTTACAATGAGCAGTTCTTC. It specifies CASSPTGTGRYNEQFF.

The DNA for the CDR3 is TGCAGCGTTGAAGCATGGGGGCTAGCGGGAGCAGGTGAGCAGTACTTC. This codes for CSVEAWGLAGAGEQYF. The rearrangement uses TRBV29-1 and TRBJ2-7; 10 bases are a match to TRBD2. The CDR3 spans 16 residues. CDR1 SQVTM and CDR2 ANQGSEA come from the germline V gene. The V and J ends lost 1 base and 7 bases, in that order; junction bases with no gene match: 13.

The V and J genes are TRBV5-6 and TRBJ2-5; 7 nucleotides line up with TRBD1. CDR3 length equals 14 residues. Looked up from germline, CDR1 is SGHDT and CDR2 is YYEEEE. Trimming cost V 3 bases and J 5 bases; bases outside gene matches: 7. The CDR3: CASSSGLQGETQYF. Written as DNA, the CDR3 is TGTGCCAGCAGCTCCGGCCTACAGGGGGAGACCCAGTACTTC.

This chain joins TRBV4-1 and TRBJ2-7, with D hard to call. Germline CDR1 MGHRA, CDR2 YSYEKL. V was clipped by 2 bases and J by 6 bases, with 14 bases between them. CDR3 length: 14 residues. The CDR3 nucleotides are TGCGCCAGCAGCCAACCCCTCTCCCCCGGCGAGCAGTACTTC. Translating it yields CASSQPLSPGEQYF.

This chain links TRBV4-3 with TRBJ2-7; D gene uncertain. The CDR3 contains 15 residues. The germline V gene has CDR1 LGHNA and CDR2 YSLEER. Trimming took off 1 base at V and 4 bases at J, with 14 bases between the two ends. CDR3 nucleotides: TGCGCCAGCAGCCAAGGTTCCTATGAGCTTTACGAGCAGTACTTC. Translating it yields CASSQGSYELYEQYF.

The gene calls are TRBV19 and TRBJ1-2; a possible D gene is TRBD1 (5 bases). Trimming took off 0 bases at V and 8 bases at J, with 10 bases between the two ends. Germline V gene data show CDR1 as LNHDA and CDR2 as SQIVND (reference sequence). CDR3 length: 13 amino acids. CDR3 nucleotide sequence: TGTGCCAGTAGTATAGACGGGGGGAGCGGCTACACCTTC. This translates into CASSIDGGSGYTF.

Notes on this clone: The junction shows a germline mismatch at one end, possibly a read error. This chain links TRBV6-1 with TRBJ1-6; D might be TRBD1 (6 bases). CDR1 MNHNS and CDR2 SASEGT come from the germline V gene. There are 16 residues in the CDR3. The CDR3 DNA reads TGTGCCAGCAGTGCACCTGCAGGCGGGGGCAGTTCACCCCTTCACTTT. It is translated as CASSAPAGGGSSPLHF.

This clone appeared a single time. This chain's CDR3 is CASSYRDRGEKLFF. The CDR3 nucleotides are TGTGCCAGCAGTTACAGGGACCGAGGGGAAAAACTGTTTTTT. The chain combines TRBV6-5 with TRBJ1-4; tentative D call: TRBD1 (5 bases). V was pared by 2 bases and J by 8 bases, with 12 bases between. Germline V CDR1 and CDR2: MNHEY, SVGAGI. This CDR3 comprises 14 residues.

To note about this clone: The sample has other DNA sequences that encode this CDR3 too. The rearrangement links TRBV13 to TRBJ2-1; no clear D. Germline V gene lookup returns CDR1 PRHDT and CDR2 FYEKMQ (reference sequence). V was cut by 3 bases and J by 9 bases, with 9 bases left in between. The CDR3 covers 12 residues. In DNA, the CDR3 is TGTGCCAGCAGCTTCAGGCAGGCTGAGCAGTTCTTC. This translates into CASSFRQAEQFF.

The rearrangement uses TRBV7-2 and TRBJ1-6; maybe TRBD1 (5 bases). Germline values: CDR1 SGHTA, CDR2 FQGNSA. CDR3 length: 15 residues. Deletions cut 3 bases from V and 5 bases from J, with 11 bases between. CDR3 amino acids: CASSFTGTDNSPLHF. The CDR3 nucleotides read TGTGCCAGCAGCTTCACCGGGACGGATAATTCACCCCTCCACTTT.

This clone was counted a single time. V is TRBV6-5 and J is TRBJ1-2; D gene ambiguous. The CDR3 is 14 amino acids. Germline V lookup: CDR1 MNHEY, CDR2 SVGAGI. V lost 2 bases, J lost 6 bases, and 13 bases lay in between. The CDR3 sequence: CASSYSPGRDGYTF. CDR3 in DNA: TGTGCCAGCAGTTACAGTCCCGGAAGGGATGGCTACACCTTC.

V is TRBV27 and J is TRBJ1-2, with TRBD1 as a possible D gene (5 bases). The germline V gene encodes CDR1 MNHEY and CDR2 SMNVEV (reference sequence). The length of the CDR3 is 13 residues. Trimming pared 6 bases from V and 6 bases from J, leaving 14 bases between. CDR3 in DNA: TGTGCCAGCAGCGGGGACTCAAGAAATGGCTACACCTTC. Its protein is CASSGDSRNGYTF.

The chain carries TRBV10-3 and TRBJ2-2; 7 nucleotides align to TRBD1. V trimming: 3 bases; J trimming: 1 base; junction bases outside the gene matches: 11. Germline CDR1 ENHRY, CDR2 SYGVKD. The CDR3 totals 18 residues. Written as DNA, the CDR3 is TGTGCCATCAGTGATACGAACAAGGGGACAGAGAACACCGGGGAGCTGTTTTTT. Its protein product is CAISDTNKGTENTGELFF.

The genes are TRBV14 and TRBJ2-1; D is ambiguous. The V end lost 0 bases, the J end lost 2 bases, and 11 bases lay between the germline ends. This CDR3 contains 16 residues. CDR1 and CDR2 from the germline V gene are SGHDN and FVKESK. The CDR3, as DNA: TGTGCCAGCAGCCAAGAAGGAGTCTTGGCCTACAATGAGCAGTTCTTC. Translation: CASSQEGVLAYNEQFF. The full variable domain, rest sourced from reference TRBV14 and TRBJ2-1, is EAGVTQFPSHSVIEKGQTVTLRCDPISGHDNLYWYRRVMGKEIKFLLHFVKESKQDESGMPNNRFLAERTGGTYSTLKVQPAELEDSGVYFCASSQEGVLAYNEQFFGPGTRLTVL.

This clone was detected a few times. The chain has TRBV6-2 or TRBV6-3 and TRBJ2-1, with D perhaps being TRBD1 or TRBD2 (5 bases each). The V end was cut by 4 bases, the J end by 6 bases, with 16 bases between. CDR1 MNHEY and CDR2 SVGEGT come from the germline V gene. This CDR3 is built from 15 residues. The CDR3 DNA is TGTGCCAGCAGTTCCCGGGACCCCTCCCTCAATGAGCAGTTCTTC. It translates to CASSSRDPSLNEQFF.

This chain uses TRBV28 with TRBJ1-1; 8 bases match TRBD1. Germline V gives CDR1 MDHEN, CDR2 SYDVKM. CDR3 length: 16 residues. The ends lost 1 base at V and 4 bases at J; junction bases unmatched: 8. In nucleotides, the CDR3 is TGTGCCAGCAGTTTATCGAGCCAGGGGGCCGGCACTGAAGCTTTCTTT. Its translation is CASSLSSQGAGTEAFF. Looking up the rest from reference TRBV28 and TRBJ1-1 gives the full variable domain: DVKVTQSSRYLVKRTGEKVFLECVQDMDHENMFWYRQDPGLGLRLIYFSYDVKMKEKGDIPEGYSVSREKKERFSLILESASTNQTSMYLCASSLSSQGAGTEAFFGQGTRLTVV.

Worth noting for this clone: One end of the junction does not line up with germline, which may come from a read error. The gene calls are TRBV6-4 and TRBJ2-2, with TRBD2 identical over 7 bases. This CDR3 is built from 14 residues. Germline CDR1 reads MRHNA; CDR2 reads SNTAGT. DNA for the CDR3: TGTGCCAGCAGTGGACCTACTTCGAGCGGGGAGGTGTTTTTT. Protein: CASSGPTSSGEVFF.

The chain has TRBV19 and TRBJ1-3, with 7 bases matching TRBD1. Germline loops: CDR1 LNHDA, CDR2 SQIVND (reference sequence). V dropped 7 bases and J dropped 4; count of bases not matched to a gene: 13. This CDR3 has 16 amino acids. Here the CDR3 DNA reads TGTGCCAGTACCAGGGGGACAGTGCCCCAAGGAAACACCATATATTTT. It codes for CASTRGTVPQGNTIYF.

V and J are TRBV23-1 and TRBJ2-7; TRBD1 or TRBD2 may be the D gene (5 bases each). TRBV23-1 is an open reading frame, and its role is uncertain. The germline V and J ends were trimmed by 8 bases and 3 bases, with 23 bases remaining between them. The CDR3 covers 16 residues. The CDR3 loop reads CASPFTNGADNYEQYF. The CDR3 DNA follows: TGCGCCAGCCCCTTCACTAACGGGGCTGATAACTACGAGCAGTACTTC.

The V call is TRBV7-9, the J call TRBJ2-7; D gene ambiguous. This CDR3 is built from 11 residues. Germline V lookup: CDR1 SEHNR, CDR2 FQNEAQ (reference sequence). Trimming removed 8 bases from V and 2 bases from J, with 7 bases in between. The CDR3 nucleotides are TGTGCCAGCGAGCCCCCCTACGAGCAGTACTTC. Translated: CASEPPYEQYF.

As to this clone: Its ends do not fully match the called genes, so a read error is possible. This chain links TRBV5-1 with TRBJ1-1, with a possible D match to TRBD1 (6 bases). The germline CDR1 and CDR2 sequences are SGHRS and YFSETQ. This CDR3 comprises 17 residues. CDR3 nucleotide sequence: TGCGCCAACAGCTTGGCCTTGGGGGGGCGAGGAAACACTGAAGCTTTCTTT. This translates into CANSLALGGRGNTEAFF.